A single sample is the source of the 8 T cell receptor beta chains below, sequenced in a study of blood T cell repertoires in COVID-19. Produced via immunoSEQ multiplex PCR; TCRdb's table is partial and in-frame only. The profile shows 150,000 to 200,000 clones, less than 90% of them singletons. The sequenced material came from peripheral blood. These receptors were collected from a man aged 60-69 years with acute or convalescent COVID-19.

The CDR3 sequence is CASSPVEGQGIRNEQFF. CDR3 in DNA: TGTGCCAGCTCACCAGTAGAGGGACAGGGGATCAGAAACGAGCAGTTCTTC. The chain recombines TRBV18 with TRBJ2-1; 10 positions match TRBD1. Germline V gene lookup returns CDR1 KGHSH and CDR2 LQKENI. This CDR3 has 17 amino acids. V was clipped by 2 bases and J by 10 bases; unmatched bases: 14. Full variable domain (rest looked up from reference TRBV18 and TRBJ2-1): NAGVMQNPRHLVRRRGQEARLRCSPMKGHSHVYWYRQLPEEGLKFMVYLQKENIIDESGMPKERFSAEFPKEGPSILRIQQVVRGDSAAYFCASSPVEGQGIRNEQFFGPGTRLTVL.

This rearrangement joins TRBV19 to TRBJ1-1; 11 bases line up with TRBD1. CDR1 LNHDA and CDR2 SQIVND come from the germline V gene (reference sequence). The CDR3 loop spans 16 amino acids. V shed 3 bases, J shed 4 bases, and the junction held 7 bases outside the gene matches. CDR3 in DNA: TGTGCCAGTAGTATCAGGACAGGGGGCGGGAGCACTGAAGCTTTCTTT. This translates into CASSIRTGGGSTEAFF.

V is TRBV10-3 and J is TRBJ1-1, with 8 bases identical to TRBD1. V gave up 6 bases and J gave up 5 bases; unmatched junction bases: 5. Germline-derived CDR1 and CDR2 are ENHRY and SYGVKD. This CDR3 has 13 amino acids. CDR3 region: CAIRTGAETEAFF. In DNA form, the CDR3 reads TGTGCCATCAGGACAGGGGCGGAAACTGAAGCTTTCTTT.

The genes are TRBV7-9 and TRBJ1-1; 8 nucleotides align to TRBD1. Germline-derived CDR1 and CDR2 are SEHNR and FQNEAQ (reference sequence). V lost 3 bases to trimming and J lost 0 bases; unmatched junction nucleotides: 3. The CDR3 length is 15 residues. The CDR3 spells CASSLRTGMNTEAFF. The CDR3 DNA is TGTGCCAGCAGCTTGAGGACAGGGATGAACACTGAAGCTTTCTTT.

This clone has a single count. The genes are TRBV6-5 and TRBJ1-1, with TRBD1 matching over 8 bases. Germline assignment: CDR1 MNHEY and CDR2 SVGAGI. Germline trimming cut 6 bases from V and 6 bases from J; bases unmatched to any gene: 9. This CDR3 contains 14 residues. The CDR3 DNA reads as TGTGCCAGCAGCAAAGGACAGGGTTTGGCTGAAGCTTTCTTT. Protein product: CASSKGQGLAEAFF.

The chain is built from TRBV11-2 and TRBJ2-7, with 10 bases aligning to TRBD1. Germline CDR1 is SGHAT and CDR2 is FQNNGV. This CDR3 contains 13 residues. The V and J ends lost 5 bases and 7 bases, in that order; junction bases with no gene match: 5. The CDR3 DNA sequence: TGTGCCAGCAGCCGACAGGGGGCTGGGGAGCAGTACGTC. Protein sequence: CASSRQGAGEQYV.

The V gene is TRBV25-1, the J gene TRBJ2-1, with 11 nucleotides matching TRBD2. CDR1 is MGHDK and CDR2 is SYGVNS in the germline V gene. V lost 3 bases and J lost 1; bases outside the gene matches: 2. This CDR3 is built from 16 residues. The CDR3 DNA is TGTGCCAGCAGTGACCCTAGCGGGAGGTCCTACAATGAGCAGTTCTTC. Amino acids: CASSDPSGRSYNEQFF.

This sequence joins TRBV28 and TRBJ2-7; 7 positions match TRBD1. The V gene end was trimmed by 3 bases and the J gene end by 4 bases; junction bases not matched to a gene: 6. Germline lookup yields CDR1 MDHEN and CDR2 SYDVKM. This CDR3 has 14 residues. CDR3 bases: TGTGCCAGCAGTTTCTCAATGGGACAGTACGAGCAGTACTTC. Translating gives CASSFSMGQYEQYF.